This passage covers 20 T cell receptor beta chains from one sample sequenced in a study of T-cell reconstitution after alpha-beta-depleted transplantation in children. Unique molecular identifiers were incorporated into the prepared TCRbeta library. TCRdb reanalysed the PCR reads using MiXCR and keeps one entry per CDR3 protein. The sample consists of nearly 400,000 distinct CDR3 sequences, roughly 21% of them appearing once. The sample here was PBMCs from the stem cell graft donor, taken from the stem cell graft. The receptors derive from a human donor who donated a stem cell graft to a child with acute myeloid leukemia.

V is TRBV12-5 and J is TRBJ2-1, with 10 bases aligning to TRBD1. The germline CDR1 and CDR2 sequences are LGHNT and FRNRAP. The length of the CDR3 is 16 residues. With V trimmed by 0 bases and J by 5 bases, 4 bases remained unmatched. CDR3 in DNA: TGTGCTAGTGGTTTGGTGGGGACAGGGGCGAACAATGAGCAGTTCTTC. Translation gives CASGLVGTGANNEQFF.

The CDR3 coding sequence is TGTGCCAGCAGCTATGGGACAGCTGCTCAGCCCCAGCATTTT. As protein: CASSYGTAAQPQHF. The rearrangement joins TRBV5-5 to TRBJ1-5; TRBD1 agrees at 7 bases. Germline CDR1 SGHKS, CDR2 YYEKEE (reference sequence). CDR3 length equals 14 residues. After removal of 3 bases from V and 6 bases from J, the junction contained 6 bases not matched to a gene.

As for this clonotype: A junction end diverges from the germline sequence, so it may reflect a read error. The chain couples TRBV10-3 to TRBJ2-7, with D tentatively TRBD1 (6 bases). The CDR3 totals 16 residues. Looked up from germline, CDR1 is ENHRY and CDR2 is SYGVKD. The chain's CDR3 is CAISEFNREMKFEEYF. The CDR3 nucleotides read TGTGCCATCAGTGAGTTTAACAGGGAAATGAAATTCGAGGAGTACTTC.

This clonotype was recorded once. V and J are TRBV23-1 and TRBJ2-3, with 8 bases identical to TRBD1. TRBV23-1 is reported as an ORF; its role is uncertain. Unmatched junction bases numbered 9, after V lost 6 bases and J lost 4 bases. This CDR3 is 15 amino acids long. The CDR3 DNA sequence: TGCGCCAGCAGCCCTCCTGGACAGGGAGCAGATACGCAGTATTTT. Translation: CASSPPGQGADTQYF.

The genes are TRBV24-1 and TRBJ2-7; 9 nucleotides agree with TRBD1. The CDR3 totals 16 residues. CDR1 and CDR2 (germline): KGHDR, SFDVKD. V lost 0 bases and J lost 4; bases outside the gene matches: 6. In DNA, the CDR3 is TGTGCCACCAGTGATTTGTGGGACAGGGTATGGTACGAGCAGTACTTC. Amino acid sequence: CATSDLWDRVWYEQYF.

This clonotype was counted between two and nine times. The rearrangement links TRBV5-1 to TRBJ2-3; tentative D call: TRBD1 (5 bases). This CDR3 is 13 amino acids long. Trimming cost V 4 bases and J 6 bases, with 12 bases left between them. Germline V CDR1 and CDR2: SGHRS, YFSETQ. DNA for the CDR3: TGCGCCAGCAGCCATAGTGGGGCGGATACGCAGTATTTT. Translating gives CASSHSGADTQYF.

This CDR3 reads CSARDRLGPSYEQYF. The CDR3 region has the DNA TGCAGTGCTAGAGATCGACTCGGGCCCTCCTACGAGCAGTACTTC. V usage is TRBV20-1 and J usage is TRBJ2-7; D is ambiguous. Germline V gene sequence: CDR1 DFQATT, CDR2 SNEGSKA (reference sequence). This CDR3 is 15 amino acids long. Trimming left V 0 bases short and J 0 bases short, with 12 bases between.

The V gene is TRBV20-1, the J gene TRBJ2-7, with 8 bases lining up with TRBD1. CDR3 length equals 11 residues. Germline V gene lookup returns CDR1 DFQATT and CDR2 SNEGSKA (reference sequence). V lost 5 bases to trimming and J lost 10 bases; unmatched junction nucleotides: 7. Here the CDR3 reads CSAGPTGGQYF. CDR3 in DNA: TGCAGTGCTGGACCTACAGGGGGTCAGTACTTC.

The V gene is TRBV28, the J gene TRBJ2-7; TRBD1 matches 8 bases. The CDR3 runs to 18 residues. Germline V lookup: CDR1 MDHEN, CDR2 SYDVKM. V shed 2 bases, J shed 2 bases, and the junction held 14 bases outside the gene matches. The CDR3 here is CASSLGQGARRRTYEQYF. Here the CDR3 DNA reads TGTGCCAGCAGTTTAGGGCAGGGGGCGCGACGGAGAACCTACGAGCAGTACTTC.

CDR3: CSAPPFGSSYNEQFF. The DNA for the CDR3 is TGCAGTGCTCCGCCCTTTGGGAGCTCCTACAATGAGCAGTTCTTC. The rearrangement joins TRBV20-1 to TRBJ2-1; possible D gene TRBD2, 5 bases. The CDR3 spans 15 residues. The germline CDR1 and CDR2 sequences are DFQATT and SNEGSKA (reference sequence). The V and J ends lost 5 bases and 0 bases respectively, with 14 bases between them.

This chain joins TRBV20-1 and TRBJ2-5; D may be TRBD2 (6 bases). With 8 bases removed from V and 2 bases from J, the gap between germline ends came to 15 bases. The length of the CDR3 is 13 residues. Germline lookup yields CDR1 DFQATT and CDR2 SNEGSKA (reference sequence). The CDR3 spells CSRGVSGQETQYF. The CDR3 nucleotides read TGCAGTCGCGGGGTATCGGGGCAAGAGACCCAGTACTTC.

This clonotype was counted a few times. The chain employs TRBV20-1 and TRBJ2-1; 9 bases agree with TRBD2. Per the germline V gene, CDR1 is DFQATT and CDR2 is SNEGSKA (reference sequence). This CDR3 has 14 residues. Trimming took 3 bases from V and 9 from J; bases not matched to a gene: 9. This CDR3 reads CSASRTSGLGEQFF. The CDR3, as DNA: TGCAGTGCTAGCCGAACTAGCGGGCTCGGTGAGCAGTTCTTC.

This chain links TRBV20-1 with TRBJ1-5; D possibly corresponds to TRBD1 (5 bases). The V gene's germline CDR1 is DFQATT and CDR2 SNEGSKA (reference sequence). V was trimmed by 0 bases and J by 1 base, leaving 10 bases between them. CDR3 length: 15 amino acids. The CDR3 coding sequence is TGCAGTGCTAGAGATTGGGGGGGAAGCAATCAGCCCCAGCATTTT. It encodes CSARDWGGSNQPQHF.

This clonotype was found many times. The V call is TRBV20-1, the J call TRBJ2-1; D unresolved. This CDR3 region has 12 residues. Trimming took off 0 bases at V and 6 bases at J, with 6 bases between the two ends. Germline CDR1 and CDR2: DFQATT and SNEGSKA (reference sequence). The CDR3 bases are TGCAGTGCTAGAGATGACGGCAATGAGCAGTTCTTC. It specifies CSARDDGNEQFF.

This clonotype was seen more than once but under ten times. The chain couples TRBV5-1 to TRBJ2-5; TRBD1 aligns across 10 bases. CDR3 length equals 17 residues. The germline V gene has CDR1 SGHRS and CDR2 YFSETQ. The V and J ends lost 4 bases and 2 bases, in that order; junction bases with no gene match: 11. CDR3 DNA sequence: TGCGCCAGCAGCCAGGGACAGGGGTTAGCGTTACAAGAGACCCAGTACTTC. Its translation is CASSQGQGLALQETQYF. The complete variable domain, with remaining parts taken from reference TRBV5-1 and TRBJ2-5, reads KAGVTQTPRYLIKTRGQQVTLSCSPISGHRSVSWYQQTPGQGLQFLFEYFSETQRNKGNFPGRFSGRQFSNSRSEMNVSTLELGDSALYLCASSQGQGLALQETQYFGPGTRLLVL.

The rearrangement links TRBV7-3 to TRBJ2-2, with 7 positions matching TRBD2. CDR3 length: 16 amino acids. V shed 4 bases and J 2 bases; nucleotides not matched to a gene: 7. The germline CDR1 and CDR2 sequences are SGHTA and FQGTGA. In DNA, the CDR3 is TGTGCCAGCAGCTCAAGTCCTAGCGGAAACACCGGGGAGCTGTTTTTT. Residues: CASSSSPSGNTGELFF.

This CDR3 reads CAISGVRNEQYF. In DNA form, the CDR3 reads TGTGCCATCAGTGGGGTGCGGAACGAGCAGTACTTC. The chain recombines TRBV10-3 with TRBJ2-7, with D unclear. The germline V gene has CDR1 ENHRY and CDR2 SYGVKD. V was pared by 4 bases and J by 5 bases, with 9 bases between. This CDR3 has 12 residues.

This clonotype was counted a few times. The chain joins TRBV24-1 to TRBJ1-1; weak D call: TRBD1 (5 bases). The CDR3 consists of 13 residues. The V gene's germline CDR1 is KGHDR and CDR2 SFDVKD. Trimming pared 9 bases from V and 6 bases from J, leaving 16 bases between. The CDR3 loop reads CATEGWGDPEAFF. The DNA for the CDR3 is TGTGCCACCGAGGGCTGGGGGGATCCTGAAGCTTTCTTT.

J is TRBJ2-4 and V is TRBV10-2, with 7 bases aligning to TRBD1. Trimming took 6 bases from V and 0 from J; bases not matched to a gene: 11. This CDR3 contains 17 residues. Germline V gene lookup returns CDR1 WSHSY and CDR2 SAAADI. The CDR3 bases are TGCGCCAGCAGAGGACAGGCGGTGAATTTAGCCAAAAACATTCAGTACTTC. This gives the protein CASRGQAVNLAKNIQYF.

In this sample, this clonotype turned up many times. CDR3 in amino acids: CASTLAGGRSYEQYF. The CDR3 coding sequence is TGTGCCAGCACACTAGCGGGAGGCCGATCCTACGAGCAGTACTTC. This chain links TRBV6-2 or TRBV6-3 with TRBJ2-7; 12 nucleotides agree with TRBD2. Germline V gene lookup returns CDR1 MNHEY and CDR2 SVGEGT. CDR3 length: 15 residues. The V gene end was trimmed by 7 bases and the J gene end by 1 base; junction bases not matched to a gene: 5.